The TCR beta chain described here comes from a study of OX40 agonist ivuxolimab in advanced cancers. Comments on this clone: Its target is unknown.

V gave up 6 bases and J gave up 4 bases, with 13 bases separating them. Looked up from germline, CDR1 is MDHEN and CDR2 is SYDVKM. The CDR3 length is 14 residues. Sequenced by immunoSEQ multiplex PCR; TCRdb stores in-frame clones only, minus some. Among around 84,000 clones listed, 80% to 95% were seen once. Study observations and caveats: Both CD4+ and CD8+ T cell populations in blood had undergone clonal expansion by week 6 at 0.1 to 3.0 mg/kg. CD8+ T cells (on average) carried more expanded clones than CD4+ T cells.

The sequencing here drew on CD4+ or CD8+ T cells sorted from blood, taken in a trial of the OX40 agonist ivuxolimab. This chain links TRBV28 with TRBJ1-5; D not certain. This sequence was found in an adult with an advanced solid tumor such as melanoma, head and neck, liver or kidney cancer. In DNA form, the CDR3 reads TGTGCCAGCAGGAAACAGACTATTAATCAGCCCCAGCATTTT. Encoded protein: CASRKQTINQPQHF.